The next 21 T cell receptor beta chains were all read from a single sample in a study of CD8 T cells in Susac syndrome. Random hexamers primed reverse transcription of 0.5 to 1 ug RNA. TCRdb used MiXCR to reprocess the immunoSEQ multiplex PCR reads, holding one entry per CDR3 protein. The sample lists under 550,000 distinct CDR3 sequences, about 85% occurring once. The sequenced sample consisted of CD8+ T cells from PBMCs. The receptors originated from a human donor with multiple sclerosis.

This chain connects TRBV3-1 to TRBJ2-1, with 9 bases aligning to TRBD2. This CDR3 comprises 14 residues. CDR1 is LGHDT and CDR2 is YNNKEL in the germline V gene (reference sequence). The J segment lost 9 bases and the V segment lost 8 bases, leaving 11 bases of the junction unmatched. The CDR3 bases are TGTGCCAGCCACCTAGCGGGGTCCCTGACTGAGCAGTTCTTC. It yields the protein CASHLAGSLTEQFF.

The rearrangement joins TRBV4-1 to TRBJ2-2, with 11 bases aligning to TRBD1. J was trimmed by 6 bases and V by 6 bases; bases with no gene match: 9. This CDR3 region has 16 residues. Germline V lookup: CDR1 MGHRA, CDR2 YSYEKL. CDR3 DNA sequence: TGCGCCAGCAGAGTGGTGGGACAGGGGGGGGCCGGGGAGCTGTTTTTT. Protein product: CASRVVGQGGAGELFF.

The CDR3 protein is CASSSRPGRVNTEAFF. CDR3 DNA: TGTGCCAGCAGCTCCCGACCCGGGCGGGTGAACACTGAAGCTTTCTTT. V and J are TRBV9 and TRBJ1-1, with D hard to call. The CDR3 is 16 amino acids. Trimming removed 4 bases from V and 0 bases from J, with 16 bases in between. Germline-derived CDR1 and CDR2 are SGDLS and YYNGEE.

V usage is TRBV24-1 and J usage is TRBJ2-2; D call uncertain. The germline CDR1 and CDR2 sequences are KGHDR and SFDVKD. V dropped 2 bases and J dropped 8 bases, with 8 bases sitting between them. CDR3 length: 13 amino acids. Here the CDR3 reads CATSDSVIGELFF. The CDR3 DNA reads TGTGCCACCAGTGATTCGGTCATAGGGGAGCTGTTTTTT.

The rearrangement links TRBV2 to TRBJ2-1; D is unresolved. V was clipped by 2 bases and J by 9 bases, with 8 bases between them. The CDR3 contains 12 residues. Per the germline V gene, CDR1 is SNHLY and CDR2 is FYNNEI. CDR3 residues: CASSEPRGEQFF. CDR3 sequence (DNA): TGTGCCAGCAGTGAACCCCGTGGTGAGCAGTTCTTC.

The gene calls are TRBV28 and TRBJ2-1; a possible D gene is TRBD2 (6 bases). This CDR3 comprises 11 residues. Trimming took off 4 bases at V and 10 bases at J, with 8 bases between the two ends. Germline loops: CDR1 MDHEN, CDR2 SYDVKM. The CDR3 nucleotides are TGTGCCAGCAGTTGGGCGGGGGAGCAGTTCTTC. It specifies CASSWAGEQFF.

The DNA of the CDR3 is TGCGCCAGCAGCCCTCAGACTAGCGGTATTTACGAGCAGTACTTC. This encodes CASSPQTSGIYEQYF. The rearrangement links TRBV4-1 to TRBJ2-7, with 9 bases matching TRBD2. Germline CDR1 and CDR2: MGHRA and YSYEKL. The CDR3 totals 15 residues. Unmatched junction bases numbered 8, after V lost 4 bases and J lost 4 bases.

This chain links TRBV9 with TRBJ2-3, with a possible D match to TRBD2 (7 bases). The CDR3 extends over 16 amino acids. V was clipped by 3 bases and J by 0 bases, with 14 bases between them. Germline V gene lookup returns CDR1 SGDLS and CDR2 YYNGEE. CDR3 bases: TGTGCCAGCAGCGAGGGGGGGTCTGTCAGCACAGATACGCAGTATTTT. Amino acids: CASSEGGSVSTDTQYF.

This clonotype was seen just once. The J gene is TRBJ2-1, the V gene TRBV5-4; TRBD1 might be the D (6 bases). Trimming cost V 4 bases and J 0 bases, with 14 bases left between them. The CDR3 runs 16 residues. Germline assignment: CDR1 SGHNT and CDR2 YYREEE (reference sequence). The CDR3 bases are TGTGCCAGCAGCGTCTACAGGGCTAGCTCCTACAATGAGCAGTTCTTC. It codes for CASSVYRASSYNEQFF.

CDR3 sequence: CASSTTRDRGSWSPYEQYF. The CDR3 DNA follows: TGTGCCAGCAGTACAACTCGGGACAGGGGGAGTTGGAGCCCCTACGAGCAGTACTTC. V and J are TRBV7-8 and TRBJ2-7; 11 nucleotides agree with TRBD1. Trimming removed 6 bases from V and 2 bases from J; junction bases left unmatched: 18. The germline V gene has CDR1 SGHVS and CDR2 FQNEAQ. This CDR3 has 19 amino acids.

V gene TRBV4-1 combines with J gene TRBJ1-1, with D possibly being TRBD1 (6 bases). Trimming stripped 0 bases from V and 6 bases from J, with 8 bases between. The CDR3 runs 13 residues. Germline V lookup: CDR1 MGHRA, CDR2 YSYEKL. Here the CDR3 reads CASSQEQGSEAFF. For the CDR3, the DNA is TGCGCCAGCAGCCAAGAACAGGGCTCTGAAGCTTTCTTT.

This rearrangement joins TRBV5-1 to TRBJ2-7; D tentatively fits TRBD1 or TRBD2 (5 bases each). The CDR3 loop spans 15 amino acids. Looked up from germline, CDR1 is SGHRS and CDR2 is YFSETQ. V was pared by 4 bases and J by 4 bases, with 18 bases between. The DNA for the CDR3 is TGCGCCAGCAGCCCCCAAGAGGGGCAGGCGTACGAGCAGTACTTC. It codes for CASSPQEGQAYEQYF.

The CDR3 sequence: CASSWGPRDEQYF. The CDR3 DNA follows: TGCGCCAGCAGTTGGGGACCCAGGGACGAGCAGTACTTC. The gene calls are TRBV10-1 and TRBJ2-7; D might be TRBD1 or TRBD2, each matching 5 bases. V shed 5 bases and J shed 5 bases, with 13 bases lying between them. The CDR3 extends over 13 amino acids. The germline V gene has CDR1 WNHNN and CDR2 SYGVQD (reference sequence).

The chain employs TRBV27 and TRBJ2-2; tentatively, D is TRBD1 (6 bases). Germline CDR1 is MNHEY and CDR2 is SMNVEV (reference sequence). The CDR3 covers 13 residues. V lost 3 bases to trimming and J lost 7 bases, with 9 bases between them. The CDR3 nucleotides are TGTGCCAGCAGTTTGGGGGCTCACGGGGAGCTGTTTTTT. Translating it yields CASSLGAHGELFF.

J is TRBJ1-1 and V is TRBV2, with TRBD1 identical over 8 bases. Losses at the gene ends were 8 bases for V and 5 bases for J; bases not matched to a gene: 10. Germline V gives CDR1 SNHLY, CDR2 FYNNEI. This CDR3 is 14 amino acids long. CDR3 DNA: TGTGCCAGCGCCGGGACAGGCGAGAGGACTGAAGCTTTCTTT. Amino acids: CASAGTGERTEAFF.

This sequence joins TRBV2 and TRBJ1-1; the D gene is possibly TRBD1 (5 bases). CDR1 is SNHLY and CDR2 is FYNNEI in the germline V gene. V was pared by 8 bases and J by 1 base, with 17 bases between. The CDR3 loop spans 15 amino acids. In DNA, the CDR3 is TGTGCCAGCCCGCCTGACCTCACAGGGAACACTGAAGCTTTCTTT. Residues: CASPPDLTGNTEAFF.

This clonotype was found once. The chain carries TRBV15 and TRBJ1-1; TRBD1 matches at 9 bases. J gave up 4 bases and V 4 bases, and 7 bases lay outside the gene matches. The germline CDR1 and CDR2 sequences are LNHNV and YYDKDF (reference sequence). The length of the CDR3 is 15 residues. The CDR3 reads CATSTAGTGITEAFF. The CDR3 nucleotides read TGTGCCACCAGCACAGCCGGGACAGGGATCACTGAAGCTTTCTTT.

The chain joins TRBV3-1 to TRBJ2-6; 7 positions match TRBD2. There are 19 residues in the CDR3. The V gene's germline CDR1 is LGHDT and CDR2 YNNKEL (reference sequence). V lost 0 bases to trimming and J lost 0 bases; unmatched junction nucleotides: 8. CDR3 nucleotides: TGTGCCAGCAGCCAAGAGGTGGGCGGGAGCACCTCTGGGGCCAACGTCCTGACTTTC. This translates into CASSQEVGGSTSGANVLTF.

CDR3: CASSKGGQETQYF. CDR3 DNA: TGTGCCAGCAGCAAGGGGGGCCAAGAGACCCAGTACTTC. V is TRBV14 and J is TRBJ2-5; D is perhaps TRBD1 or TRBD2 (6 bases each). The V gene's germline CDR1 is SGHDN and CDR2 FVKESK. V dropped 5 bases and J dropped 1 base, with 8 bases sitting between them. The CDR3 is made up of 13 amino acids.

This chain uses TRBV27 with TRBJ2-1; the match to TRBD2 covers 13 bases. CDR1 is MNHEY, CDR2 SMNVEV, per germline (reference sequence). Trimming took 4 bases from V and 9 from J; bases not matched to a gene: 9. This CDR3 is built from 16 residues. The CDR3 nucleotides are TGTGCCAGCAGTTACACTAGCGGGAGGGCTTTGATTGAGCAGTTCTTC. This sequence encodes CASSYTSGRALIEQFF.

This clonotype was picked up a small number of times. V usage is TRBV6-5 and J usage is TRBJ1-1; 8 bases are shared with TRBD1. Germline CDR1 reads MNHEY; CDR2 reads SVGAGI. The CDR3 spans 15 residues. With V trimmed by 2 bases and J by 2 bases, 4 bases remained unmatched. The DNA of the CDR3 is TGTGCCAGCAGTTACCAGGGGGCTACAAACACTGAAGCTTTCTTT. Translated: CASSYQGATNTEAFF.